This TCR beta chain was observed in a study of blood T cells in healthy people across ages. This clonotype was seen only a few times. It was with a sample-barcoded 5' primer and a J-beta primer mix that a second PCR of about 7 to 12 cycles was run. The authors tagged each cDNA molecule using a template-switch adaptor with 12 random nucleotides. MiXCR, run by TCRdb on the 5' RACE reads, gives a single entry per CDR3 protein. The sample has roughly 1,300,000 distinct CDR3 sequences, 59% seen once. Trimming shortened V by 0 bases and J by 2 bases, and 14 bases separated the two germline ends. This CDR3 is built from 17 residues. CDR1 and CDR2 from the germline V gene are SGHAT and FQNNGV.

Sequenced sample: blood. The receptor was isolated from a man between 18 and 35 years old in good health. The V and J genes are TRBV11-2 and TRBJ2-1; D possibly corresponds to TRBD2 (6 bases). The CDR3 bases are TGTGCCAGCAGCTTAGATTTCTTGCGGGAAACCTACAATGAGCAGTTCTTC. It is translated as CASSLDFLRETYNEQFF.